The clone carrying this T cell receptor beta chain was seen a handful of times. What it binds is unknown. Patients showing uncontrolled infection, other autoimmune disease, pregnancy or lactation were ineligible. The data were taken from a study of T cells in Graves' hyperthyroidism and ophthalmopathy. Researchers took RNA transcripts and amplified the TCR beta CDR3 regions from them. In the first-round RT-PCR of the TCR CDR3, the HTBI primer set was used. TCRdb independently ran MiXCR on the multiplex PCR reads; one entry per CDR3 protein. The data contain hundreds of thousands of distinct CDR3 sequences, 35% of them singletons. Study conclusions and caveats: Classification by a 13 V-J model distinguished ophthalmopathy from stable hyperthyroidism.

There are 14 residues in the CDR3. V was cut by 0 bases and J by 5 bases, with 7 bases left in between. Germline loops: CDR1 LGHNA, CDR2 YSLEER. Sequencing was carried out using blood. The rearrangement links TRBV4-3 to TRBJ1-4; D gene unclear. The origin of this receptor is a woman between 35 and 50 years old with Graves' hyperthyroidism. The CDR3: CASSQELSNEKLFF. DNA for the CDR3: TGCGCCAGCAGCCAAGAACTCAGCAATGAAAAACTGTTTTTT.